The clone carrying this T cell receptor (beta chain) was seen repeatedly, ten times or more. The record originates from a study of low-dose radiotherapy and immunotherapy resistance in tumors. In germline, CDR1 is KGHSH, CDR2 LQKENI. The CDR3 has 13 residues. Trimming took off 2 bases at V and 3 bases at J, with 8 bases between the two ends. Time point here: before trial treatment. Both TCRalpha and TCRbeta chains were reverse transcribed with V-gene-specific primers. The authors amplified TCRs for 15 to 25 PCR cycles with a constant-region primer and a V-primer adapter. TCRdb re-called the reads with MiXCR, one entry per CDR3 protein. The repertoire consists of approximately 89,000 distinct CDR3 sequences, with 18% occurring once and the leading ten covering over 4.5%.

This sample comprised PBMCs, obtained before treatment. The gene calls are TRBV18 and TRBJ2-7; D call uncertain. This receptor was obtained from a male donor with prostate cancer. CDR3 region: CASSPSRVYEQYF. As DNA, the CDR3 is TGTGCCAGCTCACCATCCCGGGTCTACGAGCAGTACTTC.